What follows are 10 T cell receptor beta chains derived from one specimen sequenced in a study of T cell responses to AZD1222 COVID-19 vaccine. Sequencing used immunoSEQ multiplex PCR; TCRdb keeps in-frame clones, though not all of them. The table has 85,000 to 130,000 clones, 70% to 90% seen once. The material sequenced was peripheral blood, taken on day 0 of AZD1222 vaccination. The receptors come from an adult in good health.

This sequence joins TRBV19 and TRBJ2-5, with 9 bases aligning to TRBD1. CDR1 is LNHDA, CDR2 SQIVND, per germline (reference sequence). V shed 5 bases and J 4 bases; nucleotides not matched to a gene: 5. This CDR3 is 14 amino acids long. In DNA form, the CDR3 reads TGTGCCAGTAGTCCCTCGACAGGGGGAGAGACCCAGTACTTC. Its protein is CASSPSTGGETQYF.

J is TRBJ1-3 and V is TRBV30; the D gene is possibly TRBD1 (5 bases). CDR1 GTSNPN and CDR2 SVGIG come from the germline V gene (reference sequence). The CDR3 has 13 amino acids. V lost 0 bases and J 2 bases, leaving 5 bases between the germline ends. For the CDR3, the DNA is TGTGCCTGGAGTGTACAGGCTGGAAACACCATATATTTT. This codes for CAWSVQAGNTIYF.

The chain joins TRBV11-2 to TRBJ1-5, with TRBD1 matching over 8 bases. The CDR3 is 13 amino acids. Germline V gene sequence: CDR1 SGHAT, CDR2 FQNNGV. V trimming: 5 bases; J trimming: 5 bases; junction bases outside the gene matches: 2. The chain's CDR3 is CASSEQGDQPQHF. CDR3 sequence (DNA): TGTGCCAGCAGCGAACAGGGGGATCAGCCCCAGCATTTT.

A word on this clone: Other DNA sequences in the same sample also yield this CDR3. The CDR3 DNA reads as TGCGCCAGCAGCTTGAGACAGGGAAACACTGAAGCTTTCTTT. It is translated as CASSLRQGNTEAFF. The V gene is TRBV5-1, the J gene TRBJ1-1, with TRBD1 identical over 7 bases. The CDR3 loop spans 14 amino acids. The junction had 2 bases not matched to a gene; V was cut back by 1 base and J by 2 bases. Germline loops: CDR1 SGHRS, CDR2 YFSETQ. Full variable domain (outside the CDR3, taken from reference TRBV5-1 and TRBJ1-1): KAGVTQTPRYLIKTRGQQVTLSCSPISGHRSVSWYQQTPGQGLQFLFEYFSETQRNKGNFPGRFSGRQFSNSRSEMNVSTLELGDSALYLCASSLRQGNTEAFFGQGTRLTVV.

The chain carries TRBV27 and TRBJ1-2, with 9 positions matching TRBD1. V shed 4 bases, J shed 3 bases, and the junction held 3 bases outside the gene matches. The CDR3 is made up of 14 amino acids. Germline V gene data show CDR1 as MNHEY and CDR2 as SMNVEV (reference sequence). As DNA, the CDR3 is TGTGCCAGCAGTTCGACAGGGGGTGACTATGGCTACACCTTC. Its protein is CASSSTGGDYGYTF.

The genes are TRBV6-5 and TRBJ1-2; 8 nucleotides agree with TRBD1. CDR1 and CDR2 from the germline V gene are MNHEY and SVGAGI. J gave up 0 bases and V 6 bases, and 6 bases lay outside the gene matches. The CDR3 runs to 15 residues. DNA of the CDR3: TGTGCCAGCAGCGGAGGACAGGGTGCTAACTATGGCTACACCTTC. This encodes CASSGGQGANYGYTF.

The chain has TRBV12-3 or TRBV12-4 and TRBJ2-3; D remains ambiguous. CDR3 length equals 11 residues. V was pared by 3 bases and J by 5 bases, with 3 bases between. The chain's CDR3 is CASSFKDTQYF. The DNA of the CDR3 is TGTGCCAGCAGTTTCAAAGATACGCAGTATTTT.

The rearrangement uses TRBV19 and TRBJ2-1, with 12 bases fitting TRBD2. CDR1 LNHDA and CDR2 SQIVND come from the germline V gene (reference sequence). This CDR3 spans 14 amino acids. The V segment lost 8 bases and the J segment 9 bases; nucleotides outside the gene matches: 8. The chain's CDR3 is CASGLAGGPLEQFF. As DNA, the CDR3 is TGTGCCAGTGGTCTAGCGGGAGGGCCCCTTGAGCAGTTCTTC.

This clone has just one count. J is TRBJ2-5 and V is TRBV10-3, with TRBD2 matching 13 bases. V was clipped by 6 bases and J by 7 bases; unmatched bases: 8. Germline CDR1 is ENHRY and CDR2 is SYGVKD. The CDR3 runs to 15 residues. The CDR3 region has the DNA TGTGCCATCAGGGGGACTAGCGGGGAAGGCGGGACCCAGTACTTC. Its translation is CAIRGTSGEGGTQYF.

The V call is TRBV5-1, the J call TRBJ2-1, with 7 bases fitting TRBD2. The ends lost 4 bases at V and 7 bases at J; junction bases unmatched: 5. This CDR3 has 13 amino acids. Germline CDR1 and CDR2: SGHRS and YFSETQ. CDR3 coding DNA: TGCGCCAGCAGCCCGGGACTACTTAATGAGCAGTTCTTC. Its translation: CASSPGLLNEQFF.